Presented here are 29 T cell receptor beta chains from one specimen sequenced in a study of shared clonotypes between healthy human individuals. Libraries were prepared by immunoSEQ multiplex PCR; TCRdb keeps only in-frame clonotypes and omits some of them. Seen here are under 850,000 clones, roughly 72% observed once, and the top ten hold under 2%. Sequenced sample: memory CD4+ T cells sorted from blood. As to subset: CD45RA-negative fraction. The receptors shown here come from a woman aged 25 to 45 in good health.

This clone was counted only a few times. V is TRBV18 and J is TRBJ1-3; no reliable D call. The germline CDR1 and CDR2 sequences are KGHSH and LQKENI. The CDR3 is made up of 14 amino acids. V was trimmed by 6 bases and J by 2 bases, leaving 11 bases between them. The CDR3, as DNA: TGTGCCAGCTCGTTTGGAGATCCTGGAAACACCATATATTTT. Its protein is CASSFGDPGNTIYF.

This chain connects TRBV7-6 to TRBJ2-1, with 15 bases identical to TRBD2. CDR1 is SGHVS and CDR2 is FNYEAQ in the germline V gene. The CDR3 runs to 18 residues. Trimming at V came to 4 bases and at J to 6 bases, leaving 10 bases not matched to a gene. The CDR3 nucleotides read TGTGCCAGCAGCTCCTCCCAACCGGGACTAGCGGGAGGCAATGAGCAGTTCTTC. It specifies CASSSSQPGLAGGNEQFF. Full variable domain (remainder filled in from reference TRBV7-6 and TRBJ2-1): GAGVSQSPRYKVTKRGQDVALRCDPISGHVSLYWYRQALGQGPEFLTYFNYEAQQDKSGLPNDRFSAERPEGSISTLTIQRTEQRDSAMYRCASSSSQPGLAGGNEQFFGPGTRLTVL.

The rearrangement joins TRBV29-1 to TRBJ2-4; TRBD2 is a possible D gene (5 bases). This CDR3 region has 14 residues. Trimming stripped 4 bases from V and 0 bases from J, with 10 bases between. From germline, CDR1 is SQVTM and CDR2 ANQGSEA. Here the CDR3 DNA reads TGCAGCGTTGTAGGGAGTGAAGCCAAAAACATTCAGTACTTC. Residues: CSVVGSEAKNIQYF.

The V call is TRBV7-2, the J call TRBJ2-7, with TRBD2 as a possible D gene (6 bases). The CDR3 has 15 residues. Germline V gene lookup returns CDR1 SGHTA and CDR2 FQGNSA. Trimming shortened V by 1 base and J by 3 bases, and 13 bases separated the two germline ends. CDR3 DNA sequence: TGTGCCAGCAGCTTAGTTTCTAGCGCAAACTACGAGCAGTACTTC. This codes for CASSLVSSANYEQYF.

To note about this clone: A much bigger clone sits one base away, suggesting this may be a read error. V and J are TRBV9 and TRBJ2-1, with a possible D match to TRBD2 (6 bases). This CDR3 comprises 15 residues. CDR1 and CDR2 (germline): SGDLS, YYNGEE. Trimming cost V 4 bases and J 0 bases, with 11 bases left between them. CDR3 in DNA: TGTGCCAGCAGCTGGGACTCGAGCTCCTACAATGAGCAGTTCTTC. The encoded protein is CASSWDSSSYNEQFF.

There are a few counts of this clone. J is TRBJ2-3 and V is TRBV7-2; TRBD1 agrees at 7 bases. This CDR3 contains 15 residues. From germline, CDR1 is SGHTA and CDR2 FQGNSA. V shed 0 bases, J shed 5 bases, and the junction held 5 bases outside the gene matches. The CDR3 sequence is CASSLAEGAEDTQYF. The CDR3 region has the DNA TGTGCCAGCAGCTTAGCCGAGGGGGCGGAAGATACGCAGTATTTT.

The table lists this clone with a count of one. V is TRBV7-9 and J is TRBJ2-7, with 10 nucleotides matching TRBD2. Trimming at V came to 1 base and at J to 3 bases, leaving 9 bases not matched to a gene. CDR1 is SEHNR and CDR2 is FQNEAQ in the germline V gene (reference sequence). The CDR3 loop spans 17 amino acids. Here the CDR3 reads CASSLVIAGGTYYEQYF. CDR3 DNA: TGTGCCAGCAGCTTAGTAATAGCGGGAGGTACCTACTACGAGCAGTACTTC. Complete variable domain (other parts from reference TRBV7-9 and TRBJ2-7): DTGVSQNPRHKITKRGQNVTFRCDPISEHNRLYWYRQTLGQGPEFLTYFQNEAQLEKSRLLSDRFSAERPKGSFSTLEIQRTEQGDSAMYLCASSLVIAGGTYYEQYFGPGTRLTVT.

V is TRBV6-5 and J is TRBJ2-7; D may be TRBD1 or TRBD2 (5 bases each). The CDR3 is 13 residues long. The V gene lost 4 bases and the J gene lost 3 bases, with 10 bases spanning the gap. Germline CDR1 reads MNHEY; CDR2 reads SVGAGI. The CDR3 loop is CASSSGTDYEQYF. The CDR3 bases are TGTGCCAGCAGTTCCGGGACGGACTACGAGCAGTACTTC.

The chain combines TRBV30 with TRBJ1-1, with D unclear. Trimming stripped 2 bases from V and 0 bases from J, with 10 bases between. Germline values: CDR1 GTSNPN, CDR2 SVGIG (reference sequence). This CDR3 contains 14 residues. The CDR3 spells CAWSRRIMNTEAFF. The CDR3 coding sequence is TGTGCCTGGAGTCGGAGGATCATGAACACTGAAGCTTTCTTT. The entire variable domain, with the rest obtained from reference TRBV30 and TRBJ1-1, is as follows: SQTIHQWPATLVQPVGSPLSLECTVEGTSNPNLYWYRQAAGRGLQLLFYSVGIGQISSEVPQNLSASRPQDRQFILSSKKLLLSDSGFYLCAWSRRIMNTEAFFGQGTRLTVV.

The rearrangement joins TRBV7-9 to TRBJ1-2, with no clear D. The CDR3 is 13 residues long. Trimming shortened V by 5 bases and J by 7 bases, and 14 bases separated the two germline ends. Germline assignment: CDR1 SEHNR and CDR2 FQNEAQ (reference sequence). CDR3 bases: TGTGCCAGCAGCCAGGACGGGCTTTTTGGCTACACCTTC. It encodes CASSQDGLFGYTF.

The chain joins TRBV14 to TRBJ1-1; D might be TRBD1 (5 bases). The CDR3 contains 16 residues. V was shortened by 0 bases and J by 6 bases, with 17 bases between the two germline ends. Germline V gene lookup returns CDR1 SGHDN and CDR2 FVKESK. CDR3 residues: CASSQDGGARGAEAFF. As DNA, the CDR3 is TGTGCCAGCAGCCAAGATGGCGGGGCCCGGGGTGCTGAAGCTTTCTTT.

V and J are TRBV27 and TRBJ2-2; a weak D match, TRBD1 (6 bases). Deletions cut 4 bases from V and 6 bases from J, with 12 bases between. There are 14 residues in the CDR3. CDR1 is MNHEY and CDR2 is SMNVEV in the germline V gene (reference sequence). CDR3 region: CASSYGWTAGELFF. The CDR3 DNA follows: TGTGCCAGCAGTTATGGGTGGACAGCCGGGGAGCTGTTTTTT.

This rearrangement joins TRBV4-1 to TRBJ2-2; unclear D gene. V lost 0 bases to trimming and J lost 0 bases, with 14 bases between them. Per germline, CDR1 MGHRA and CDR2 YSYEKL. CDR3 length: 18 amino acids. CDR3 in amino acids: CASSQDLKMAANTGELFF. The CDR3 coding sequence is TGCGCCAGCAGCCAAGATCTAAAAATGGCAGCGAACACCGGGGAGCTGTTTTTT.

This clone was observed once. V gene TRBV19 combines with J gene TRBJ2-2; possible D gene TRBD1, 5 bases. From germline, CDR1 is LNHDA and CDR2 SQIVND (reference sequence). CDR3 size: 16 residues. With 3 bases removed from V and 5 bases from J, the gap between germline ends came to 16 bases. The CDR3 protein is CASSMVAGQWTGELFF. The CDR3 DNA follows: TGTGCCAGTAGTATGGTCGCAGGGCAATGGACCGGGGAGCTGTTTTTT.

The V call is TRBV27, the J call TRBJ1-3; a weak D match, TRBD1 (5 bases). Germline V gives CDR1 MNHEY, CDR2 SMNVEV (reference sequence). The V end was cut by 4 bases, the J end by 0 bases, with 13 bases between. The CDR3 length is 16 residues. CDR3 protein: CASSSGTASSGNTIYF. CDR3 nucleotides: TGTGCCAGCAGTTCCGGGACCGCGAGCTCTGGAAACACCATATATTTT.

The gene calls are TRBV6-1 and TRBJ2-1, with TRBD2 as a possible D gene (6 bases). Germline V gene sequence: CDR1 MNHNS, CDR2 SASEGT. The CDR3 has 13 residues. V lost 5 bases and J lost 9, with 14 bases in between. CDR3: CASSQLAFGEQFF. The CDR3 DNA is TGTGCCAGCAGTCAACTAGCTTTCGGTGAGCAGTTCTTC.

The chain combines TRBV27 with TRBJ2-1, with TRBD1 matching over 7 bases. Looked up from germline, CDR1 is MNHEY and CDR2 is SMNVEV (reference sequence). The J segment lost 6 bases and the V segment lost 8 bases, leaving 7 bases of the junction unmatched. The CDR3 totals 13 residues. CDR3 sequence reads: CASRKTGSNEQFF. CDR3 DNA: TGTGCCAGCCGAAAGACAGGGAGCAATGAGCAGTTCTTC.

This clone turned up a few times. The rearrangement links TRBV6-6 to TRBJ2-2, with 7 bases identical to TRBD2. Unmatched junction bases numbered 6, after V lost 3 bases and J lost 5 bases. Germline CDR1 MNHNY, CDR2 SVGAGI (reference sequence). The CDR3 has 15 amino acids. CDR3 sequence (DNA): TGTGCCAGCAGTTATTTGCGGGAGCCGACCGGGGAGCTGTTTTTT. Encoded protein: CASSYLREPTGELFF.

The V and J genes are TRBV14 and TRBJ2-2; 11 nucleotides match TRBD2. The CDR3 spans 16 residues. Trimming removed 0 bases from V and 5 bases from J; junction bases left unmatched: 2. CDR1 is SGHDN, CDR2 FVKESK, per germline. CDR3 coding DNA: TGTGCCAGCAGCCAAGAACTAGCGGGAGTTACCGGGGAGCTGTTTTTT. It codes for CASSQELAGVTGELFF.

The J gene is TRBJ1-5, the V gene TRBV27, with D maybe TRBD1 (5 bases). Germline CDR1 is MNHEY and CDR2 is SMNVEV (reference sequence). This CDR3 comprises 14 residues. V was clipped by 8 bases and J by 9 bases, with 20 bases between them. CDR3 sequence reads: CASRGRDGRGPQHF. In nucleotides, the CDR3 is TGTGCCAGCCGAGGTAGGGACGGACGTGGGCCCCAGCATTTT.

The J gene is TRBJ2-7, the V gene TRBV5-5; 8 positions agree with TRBD1. This CDR3 region has 14 residues. V trimming: 7 bases; J trimming: 4 bases; junction bases outside the gene matches: 10. Per germline, CDR1 SGHKS and CDR2 YYEKEE (reference sequence). This CDR3 reads CASFSRTGRYEQYF. CDR3 nucleotides: TGTGCCAGCTTCTCGCGGACAGGGCGGTACGAGCAGTACTTC.

The chain joins TRBV7-8 to TRBJ1-1, with TRBD1 identical over 7 bases. Germline V gene data show CDR1 as SGHVS and CDR2 as FQNEAQ. The CDR3 runs to 16 residues. The trim removed 4 bases at V and 2 bases at J, leaving 10 bases unmatched. Written as DNA, the CDR3 is TGTGCCAGCAGCTACTTGACAGGGAATATCAACACTGAAGCTTTCTTT. This codes for CASSYLTGNINTEAFF.

In DNA, the CDR3 is TGTGCCTCCCACCCAGGGCCTGACTACGAGCAGTACTTC. Encoded protein: CASHPGPDYEQYF. The chain employs TRBV2 and TRBJ2-5, with D possibly matching TRBD1 (5 bases). The last part of the DNA fits TRBJ2-7 better; the J call may be wrong. The CDR3 runs 13 residues. CDR1 is SNHLY, CDR2 FYNNEI, per germline.

The chain links TRBV25-1 to TRBJ2-3, with D perhaps TRBD2 (5 bases). CDR1 and CDR2 from the germline V gene are MGHDK and SYGVNS. With 5 bases removed from V and 1 base from J, the gap between germline ends came to 13 bases. The CDR3 spans 15 residues. The CDR3 DNA reads TGTGCCAGCAGTCCAGGACTGGCCCGCACAGATACGCAGTATTTT. Translation: CASSPGLARTDTQYF.

The chain combines TRBV28 with TRBJ1-5; D is unresolved. The CDR3 is made up of 11 amino acids. CDR1 and CDR2 from the germline V gene are MDHEN and SYDVKM. Trimming cost V 9 bases and J 6 bases, with 9 bases left between them. The CDR3 bases are TGTGCCAGTGCCGAAGGTCAGCCCCAGCATTTT. Protein: CASAEGQPQHF.

The chain combines TRBV7-8 with TRBJ2-1; 8 bases agree with TRBD2. CDR3 length: 15 residues. Per germline, CDR1 SGHVS and CDR2 FQNEAQ. The V gene end was trimmed by 5 bases and the J gene end by 1 base; junction bases not matched to a gene: 4. CDR3 sequence: CASSLKRESYNEQFF. Written as DNA, the CDR3 is TGTGCCAGCAGCCTCAAGCGGGAGTCCTACAATGAGCAGTTCTTC.

The chain is built from TRBV11-2 and TRBJ2-7; TRBD2 matches 7 bases. This CDR3 contains 16 residues. J was trimmed by 0 bases and V by 4 bases; bases with no gene match: 9. CDR1 is SGHAT, CDR2 FQNNGV, per germline. CDR3 nucleotide sequence: TGTGCCAGCAGCTCAATAGCGGGTCGGAGCTCCTACGAGCAGTACTTC. It yields the protein CASSSIAGRSSYEQYF.

This clone was counted many times. The rearrangement uses TRBV19 and TRBJ1-2, with unresolved D. This CDR3 spans 13 amino acids. Germline values: CDR1 LNHDA, CDR2 SQIVND (reference sequence). V lost 0 bases, J lost 5 bases, and 7 bases lay in between. The CDR3 region has the DNA TGTGCCAGTAGTATAGAAGCAGATTATGGCTACACCTTC. Translation: CASSIEADYGYTF.

Comments on this clone: The same CDR3 arises from other DNA sequences in this sample as well. The gene calls are TRBV19 and TRBJ2-1; TRBD2 matches 8 bases. The V and J ends lost 5 bases and 4 bases, in that order; junction bases with no gene match: 7. Germline V lookup: CDR1 LNHDA, CDR2 SQIVND (reference sequence). This CDR3 contains 15 residues. The DNA of the CDR3 is TGTGCCAGTAGTGTGGGAACTAGCGGTTACAATGAGCAGTTCTTC. As protein: CASSVGTSGYNEQFF.